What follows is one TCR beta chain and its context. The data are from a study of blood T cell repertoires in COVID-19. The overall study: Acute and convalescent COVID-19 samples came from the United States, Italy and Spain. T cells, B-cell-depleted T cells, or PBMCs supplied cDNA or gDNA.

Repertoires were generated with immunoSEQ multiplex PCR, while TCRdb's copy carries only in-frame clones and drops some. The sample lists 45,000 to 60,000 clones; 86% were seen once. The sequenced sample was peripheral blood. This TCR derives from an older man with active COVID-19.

CDR3 DNA sequence: TGTGCCAGCAGTTACACAGGCGGTTCCTACAATGAGCAGTTCTTC. It specifies CASSYTGGSYNEQFF. The rearrangement links TRBV6-5 to TRBJ2-1; possibly TRBD1 for D (5 bases). The ends were cut back, 2 bases at V and 1 base at J, with 9 bases in the middle. Germline-derived CDR1 and CDR2 are MNHEY and SVGAGI. The CDR3 totals 15 residues.